A selection of T cell receptor beta chains follows, all from one sample in a study of blood T cell repertoires in COVID-19. Profiling relied on immunoSEQ multiplex PCR, and the TCRdb table lists in-frame clones only, not all of them. The sample consists of approximately 100,000 clones, about 88% of them appearing once. What was sequenced was peripheral blood. Receptors originate from a human donor in a cohort sampled during active COVID-19. Both conserved end residues are part of each CDR3. D genes are given only for firm matches. Where a row states a size, it is once, few, many or the class of an expanded clone; other rows omit it.

D	size	V	J	length	DNA	CDR3
TRBD1	.	TRBV5-8	TRBJ2-5	16	TGTGCCAGCAGCTTCCAGGGGGCAGTTATCCTGGAGACCCAGTACTTC	CASSFQGAVILETQYF
TRBD2	.	TRBV6-2/TRBV6-3	TRBJ2-2	15	TGTGCCAGCAGTTCTAGGACTAGCCGGGACGGGGAGCTGTTTTTT	CASSSRTSRDGELFF
TRBD1	.	TRBV20-1	TRBJ2-7	14	TGCAGTGCTAGTCCCCAGGGGGCCGTATACGAGCAGTACTTC	CSASPQGAVYEQYF
TRBD2	.	TRBV24-1	TRBJ2-1	17	TGTGCCACCAGTGACCAAAACACTAGCGGGAGGGCCCGTGAGCAGTTCTTC	CATSDQNTSGRAREQFF
TRBD2	.	TRBV7-2	TRBJ2-3	17	TGTGCCAGCAGCTACGCGGGGACTAGCGGGGCCGAGAGAACGCAGTATTTT	CASSYAGTSGAERTQYF
TRBD2	.	TRBV5-4	TRBJ2-2	18	TGTGCCAGCAGCCCAGGACTAGCGGGAGTGGAGTACACCGGGGAGCTGTTTTTT	CASSPGLAGVEYTGELFF
.	.	TRBV11-2	TRBJ1-1	14	TGTGCCAGCAGCGTACAGGGCCGGAACACTGAAGCTTTCTTT	CASSVQGRNTEAFF
TRBD1	.	TRBV30	TRBJ2-7	15	TGTGCCTGGAGTCTTGAGACAGGGGTTTTATACGAGCAGTACTTC	CAWSLETGVLYEQYF
.	.	TRBV19	TRBJ1-3	14	TGTGCCAGTAGTATCGGGACATCTGGAAACACCATATATTTT	CASSIGTSGNTIYF
.	.	TRBV5-4	TRBJ1-4	16	TGTGCCAGCAGCTTGGGAGTCGGGGTGACTAATGAAAAACTGTTTTTT	CASSLGVGVTNEKLFF
TRBD1	.	TRBV27	TRBJ2-7	14	TGTGCCAGCAGGAGACAGGGTTTATCCTACGAGCAGTACTTC	CASRRQGLSYEQYF
.	once	TRBV7-3	TRBJ2-1	14	TGTGCCAGCAGCTTAACACCCAGTTGGAATGAGCAGTTCTTC	CASSLTPSWNEQFF
TRBD2	.	TRBV10-1	TRBJ2-4	16	TGCGCCAGCAGTGAGTTACTACTAGCGGGAAAAAACATTCAGTACTTC	CASSELLLAGKNIQYF
.	.	TRBV5-1	TRBJ1-2	14	TGCGCCAGCAGCTTGGGGCGTTCAGGGGATGGCTACACCTTC	CASSLGRSGDGYTF
.	.	TRBV29-1	TRBJ2-2	14	TGCAGCGTGCAGGCGTTAGGGAACACCGGGGAGCTGTTTTTT	CSVQALGNTGELFF
TRBD2	.	TRBV7-9	TRBJ2-1	19	TGTGCCAGCAGCTTGTATCGGGGGAGTCTAGGGAGGGTCTTCAATGAGCAGTTCTTC	CASSLYRGSLGRVFNEQFF
.	.	TRBV19	TRBJ2-5	12	TGTGCCAGTAGTAATCTCCGGGAGACCCAGTACTTC	CASSNLRETQYF
TRBD1	.	TRBV5-1	TRBJ1-4	16	TGCGCCAGCAGCTTGGCCAGGGACAGGGAAGAGGAAAAACTGTTTTTT	CASSLARDREEEKLFF
TRBD1	once	TRBV5-5	TRBJ2-7	14	TGTGCCAGCAGCCAAGGACAGGGGGAGGACGAGCAGTACTTC	CASSQGQGEDEQYF
TRBD2	.	TRBV9	TRBJ2-3	14	TGTGCCAGCAGCGTAGGCGGGGGGGGAGATACGCAGTATTTT	CASSVGGGGDTQYF
.	few	TRBV12-1	TRBJ1-5	17	TGTGCCAGCACCTTTACCCGACAGATTCATAGCAATCAGCCCCAGCATTTT	CASTFTRQIHSNQPQHF
TRBD1	.	TRBV7-3	TRBJ2-5	14	TGTGCCAGCAGCTTAAGACAGGGGAGCGAGACCCAGTACTTC	CASSLRQGSETQYF
.	.	TRBV15	TRBJ1-4	15	TGTGCCACCAGCAGAGATAAGGGGATGGATGAAAAACTGTTTTTT	CATSRDKGMDEKLFF
.	.	TRBV10-1	TRBJ1-1	12	TGCGCCAGCAGTGAGTCGACCAGGCCAGCTTTCTTT	CASSESTRPAFF
.	.	TRBV12-5	TRBJ1-1	13	TGTGCTAGTGGTTTCGGCGGGAACACTGAAGCTTTCTTT	CASGFGGNTEAFF
.	.	TRBV9	TRBJ2-5	15	TGTGCCAGCAGCGTAGCTGGAATGACTCAAGAGACCCAGTACTTC	CASSVAGMTQETQYF
.	.	TRBV25-1	TRBJ2-7	13	TGTGCCAGCATGGGGCATACATCCTACGAGCAGTACTTC	CASMGHTSYEQYF
.	once	TRBV12-1	TRBJ1-2	14	TGTGCCAGCAGCTTGTTCAGGGCGCGCTATGGCTACACCTTC	CASSLFRARYGYTF
TRBD2	.	TRBV12-5	TRBJ2-5	12	TGTGCTAGTGGTTCCGGGAGGGAGACCCAGTACTTC	CASGSGRETQYF
.	.	TRBV4-3	TRBJ1-1	17	TGCGCCAGCAGCCAGGGTCCTTTAGGGCGGGGGAACACTGAAGCTTTCTTT	CASSQGPLGRGNTEAFF
TRBD1	.	TRBV7-2	TRBJ2-1	16	TGTGCCAGCAGCCTCTCCGGGACAGGGTCCTACAATGAGCAGTTCTTC	CASSLSGTGSYNEQFF
.	.	TRBV5-7	TRBJ2-5	16	TGTGCCAGCAGCTTGGAGGACAGTACGCCGGGGGAGACCCAGTACTTC	CASSLEDSTPGETQYF
.	.	TRBV6-1	TRBJ2-7	15	TGTGCCAGCAGTGAAGAGGCGGACTTACCCTACGAGCAGTACTTC	CASSEEADLPYEQYF
.	few	TRBV7-2	TRBJ2-7	11	TGTGCCAGCAGCTTCCATTACGAGCAGTACTTC	CASSFHYEQYF
.	.	TRBV4-2	TRBJ1-1	13	TGTGCCAGCAGCCAATCCCGGGACACTGAAGCTTTCTTT	CASSQSRDTEAFF
TRBD1	.	TRBV6-5	TRBJ1-2	14	TGTGCCAGCAGTTATCTGACAGGGACCTATGGCTACACCTTC	CASSYLTGTYGYTF
TRBD1	once	TRBV4-3	TRBJ1-1	14	TGCGCCAGCAGCCAGGACAGGAGGAACACTGAAGCTTTCTTT	CASSQDRRNTEAFF
.	.	TRBV3-1/TRBV3-2	TRBJ1-1	14	TGTGCCAGCAGCCAGGGAGGCTTCGACACTGAAGCTTTCTTT	CASSQGGFDTEAFF
TRBD1	once	TRBV9	TRBJ2-6	19	TGTGCCAGCAGCGTGACCCGGGACAGGGCTTACTCTGGGGCCAACGTCCTGACTTTC	CASSVTRDRAYSGANVLTF
TRBD1	.	TRBV10-3	TRBJ1-2	14	TGTGCCATCAGACCCGGGACAGGGGATGATGGCTACACCTTC	CAIRPGTGDDGYTF
.	.	TRBV5-1	TRBJ2-7	15	TGCGCCAGCAGCTTGGGATATGGCGGCCCCTACGAGCAGTACTTC	CASSLGYGGPYEQYF
.	.	TRBV5-1	TRBJ2-2	15	TGCGCCAGCAGCCCGAAACCAACTAGTCCCGGGGAGCTGTTTTTT	CASSPKPTSPGELFF
.	.	TRBV19	TRBJ1-2	13	TGTGCCAGTACTCCACCGGGATCGTATGGCTACACCTTC	CASTPPGSYGYTF
TRBD2	.	TRBV5-1	TRBJ2-1	16	TGCGCCAGCAGCCCGCTCGGCAGCGGGATTTATAATGAGCAGTTCTTC	CASSPLGSGIYNEQFF
.	.	TRBV19	TRBJ2-5	14	TGTGCCAGTAGCCCCTTGGACAGAAAAGAGACCCAGTACTTC	CASSPLDRKETQYF
TRBD2	.	TRBV7-3	TRBJ2-3	13	TGTGCCAGCAGTAGCGGGAGCACAGATACGCAGTATTTT	CASSSGSTDTQYF
.	.	TRBV4-1	TRBJ1-5	14	TGCGCCAGCAGCCCTCAAACAGGCACATGGCCCCAGCATTTT	CASSPQTGTWPQHF
TRBD1	.	TRBV28	TRBJ2-7	15	TGTGCCAGCAGCCTCCCCTCGGGACAGGGCTACGAGCAGTACTTC	CASSLPSGQGYEQYF
.	.	TRBV7-2	TRBJ2-1	14	TGTGCCAGCAGCTTAGCCGACTGGGGGGGCATCGAGTTCTTC	CASSLADWGGIEFF
TRBD2	few	TRBV5-1	TRBJ2-1	15	TGCGCCAGCAGCTTGGCATCTAGCGGGAGTAGCGGGCAGTTCTTC	CASSLASSGSSGQFF
TRBD2	.	TRBV5-4	TRBJ2-3	16	TGTGCCAGCAGCGTCGGTCCGGGGGGGCAGGTAGATACGCAGTATTTT	CASSVGPGGQVDTQYF